These 11 T cell receptor beta chains share one sample of origin, sequenced in a study of blood T cell repertoires in COVID-19. Libraries were prepared by immunoSEQ multiplex PCR; TCRdb keeps only in-frame clonotypes and omits some of them. The sample holds 150,000 to 200,000 clones, 70% to 90% seen once. The sample taken for sequencing was peripheral blood. Receptors were obtained from a man aged 55 to 70 with active or convalescent COVID-19.

In the case of this clone: Other DNA sequences in the same sample also yield this CDR3. The chain recombines TRBV25-1 with TRBJ1-1; D unresolved. CDR1 MGHDK and CDR2 SYGVNS come from the germline V gene. The CDR3 consists of 12 residues. Trimming left V 0 bases short and J 7 bases short, with 6 bases between. As DNA, the CDR3 is TGTGCCAGCAGTGAATATGAGCGTGAAGCTTTCTTT. Its translation is CASSEYEREAFF.

In this sample, this clone turned up once. In the same sample, other DNA sequences code for this CDR3. V usage is TRBV5-1 and J usage is TRBJ2-2; 9 positions match TRBD1. Losses at the gene ends were 4 bases for V and 2 bases for J; bases not matched to a gene: 3. The CDR3 consists of 15 residues. The germline V gene has CDR1 SGHRS and CDR2 YFSETQ. The CDR3 protein is CASSMGQGNTGELFF. The CDR3 bases are TGCGCCAGCAGCATGGGACAGGGCAACACCGGGGAGCTGTTTTTT.

V is TRBV7-8 and J is TRBJ1-1; 7 bases agree with TRBD1. Germline V CDR1 and CDR2: SGHVS, FQNEAQ. With 5 bases clipped from V and 4 bases from J, the junction kept 10 bases outside the gene matches. This CDR3 is built from 15 residues. The CDR3: CASSLGQTLITEAFF. CDR3 bases: TGTGCCAGCAGCCTGGGACAGACTCTTATCACTGAAGCTTTCTTT.

V usage is TRBV18 and J usage is TRBJ2-7, with TRBD2 matching over 12 bases. There are 15 residues in the CDR3. The V and J ends lost 6 bases and 7 bases, in that order; junction bases with no gene match: 10. Germline CDR1 KGHSH, CDR2 LQKENI. The chain's CDR3 is CASSQTSGGGSEQYF. The CDR3 coding sequence is TGTGCCAGCTCCCAGACTAGCGGGGGCGGCTCGGAGCAGTACTTC.

V and J are TRBV6-1 and TRBJ1-3; no clear D. The CDR3 extends over 14 amino acids. Germline assignment: CDR1 MNHNS and CDR2 SASEGT. Deletions cut 0 bases from V and 2 bases from J, with 5 bases between. In DNA, the CDR3 is TGTGCCAGCAGTGAAGCCGGGGCTGGAAACACCATATATTTT. It codes for CASSEAGAGNTIYF.

The gene calls are TRBV29-1 and TRBJ1-2, with D possibly matching TRBD1 (6 bases). The germline CDR1 and CDR2 sequences are SQVTM and ANQGSEA. The V gene lost 6 bases and the J gene lost 4 bases, with 24 bases spanning the gap. The length of the CDR3 is 16 residues. This CDR3 is CSVEQGTMATSYGYTF. DNA for the CDR3: TGCAGCGTCGAACAGGGAACTATGGCTACATCCTATGGCTACACCTTC.

The chain has TRBV5-8 and TRBJ2-1, with TRBD2 matching over 8 bases. After removal of 4 bases from V and 10 bases from J, the junction contained 7 bases not matched to a gene. Germline V lookup: CDR1 SGHTS, CDR2 YDEGEE. The CDR3 is 13 residues long. CDR3 DNA sequence: TGTGCCAGCAGCCTCGGGAGGGGGTGGGAGCAGTTCTTC. Its protein is CASSLGRGWEQFF.

The chain combines TRBV11-2 with TRBJ1-6, with D possibly being TRBD1 (5 bases). Germline V lookup: CDR1 SGHAT, CDR2 FQNNGV. Trimming left V 1 base short and J 6 bases short, with 7 bases between. This CDR3 region has 14 residues. CDR3 DNA sequence: TGTGCCAGCAGCTTAGGACAGAGTAATTCACCCCTCCACTTT. Its protein is CASSLGQSNSPLHF.

This clone has just one count. The rearrangement links TRBV20-1 to TRBJ1-2; 8 positions agree with TRBD1. CDR3 length: 15 amino acids. The trim removed 3 bases at V and 0 bases at J, leaving 6 bases unmatched. The germline V gene has CDR1 DFQATT and CDR2 SNEGSKA (reference sequence). The CDR3 DNA is TGCAGTGCTAGTCCCGACAGGGGTGCTAACTATGGCTACACCTTC. It specifies CSASPDRGANYGYTF.

The CDR3 nucleotides are TGTGCCAGCAGTGAAGGCTGGCAAACAGATACGCAGTATTTT. Translated: CASSEGWQTDTQYF. The V gene is TRBV6-1, the J gene TRBJ2-3, with unresolved D. Germline V gene lookup returns CDR1 MNHNS and CDR2 SASEGT. Trimming left V 1 base short and J 3 bases short, with 8 bases between. The CDR3 length is 14 residues.

The V gene is TRBV3-1 (or the pseudogene TRBV3-2), the J gene TRBJ2-7; 7 nucleotides agree with TRBD1. CDR3 length: 14 residues. Trimming at V came to 3 bases and at J to 1 base, leaving 3 bases not matched to a gene. Germline V gives CDR1 LGHDT, CDR2 YNNKEL (reference sequence). The CDR3 coding sequence is TGTGCCAGCAGCCAGCCGGGACAGTCCTACGAGCAGTACTTC. Amino acid sequence: CASSQPGQSYEQYF.